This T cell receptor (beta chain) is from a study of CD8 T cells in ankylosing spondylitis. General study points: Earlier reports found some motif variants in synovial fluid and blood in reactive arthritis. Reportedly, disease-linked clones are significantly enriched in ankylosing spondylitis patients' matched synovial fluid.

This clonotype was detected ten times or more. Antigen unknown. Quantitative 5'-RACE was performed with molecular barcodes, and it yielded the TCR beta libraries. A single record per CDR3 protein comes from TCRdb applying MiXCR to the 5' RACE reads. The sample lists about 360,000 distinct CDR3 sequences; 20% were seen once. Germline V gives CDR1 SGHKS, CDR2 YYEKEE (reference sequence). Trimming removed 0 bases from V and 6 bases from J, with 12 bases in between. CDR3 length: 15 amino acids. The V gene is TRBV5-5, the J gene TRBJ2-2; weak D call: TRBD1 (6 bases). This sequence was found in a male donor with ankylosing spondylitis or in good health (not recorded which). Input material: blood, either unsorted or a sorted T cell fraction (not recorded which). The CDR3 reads CASSLAFDRPGELFF. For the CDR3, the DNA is TGTGCCAGCAGCTTGGCCTTCGACAGGCCCGGGGAGCTGTTTTTT.